The T cell receptor (beta chain) under discussion was sequenced for a study of cytomegalovirus exposure and HLA in healthy donors. Findings of the study overall: Subsequent analysis of the roughly 120 validation repertoires found a tendency for first-cohort TCR clusters to co-occur.

Looked up from germline, CDR1 is SGHVS and CDR2 is FNYEAQ. The V and J ends lost 5 bases and 4 bases respectively, with 7 bases between them. The CDR3 sequence is 12 residues long. Only in-frame clones appear in the TCRdb table, and some are missing; sequencing was by immunoSEQ multiplex PCR. The table records over 100,000 clones, approximately 88% of them present only once. About this clone itself: What it recognizes is unknown.

Donors came from a validation cohort of some 110 subjects, distinct from the first 666-subject cohort. The sequence came from a woman under 30 in good health and CMV-seropositive. Sequenced input: PBMCs. The chain uses TRBV7-6 and TRBJ2-3; unclear D gene. Written as DNA, the CDR3 is TGTGCCAGCAGCCTCTATTCAGATACGCAGTATTTT. Residues: CASSLYSDTQYF. Filled out from reference TRBV7-6 and TRBJ2-3, the complete variable domain reads GAGVSQSPRYKVTKRGQDVALRCDPISGHVSLYWYRQALGQGPEFLTYFNYEAQQDKSGLPNDRFSAERPEGSISTLTIQRTEQRDSAMYRCASSLYSDTQYFGPGTRLTVL.